The 22 T cell receptor beta chains presented below share a single source sample, sequenced in a study of quantifying T cell responses using KT2 cells. Study-wide context: cDNA was made from DNase-treated RNA using alpha and beta constant primers.

An oligo carrying a UMI was ligated to the cDNA 3' end. An equimolar mix of RC1.1 and RC1.2 primed the beta chain across TRBC1 and TRBC2. MiXCR, applied by TCRdb to the UMI-ligation and nested PCR reads, yields one record per CDR3 protein. The sample lists 25,000 to 35,000 distinct CDR3 sequences, approximately 6.8% occurring once. Sequencing was done on a sample of PBMCs spiked with cells of the T cell clone KT2. Receptors were obtained from a human donor.

This clonotype occurred many times. J is TRBJ2-5 and V is TRBV20-1; 9 bases map to TRBD2. CDR1 is DFQATT and CDR2 is SNEGSKA in the germline V gene (reference sequence). V shed 4 bases and J 6 bases; nucleotides not matched to a gene: 6. This CDR3 contains 13 residues. CDR3 in DNA: TGCAGTGCTACCGGCGGGAGGGTCCAGACCCAGTACTTC. Protein: CSATGGRVQTQYF.

This clonotype was counted only a few times. The gene calls are TRBV7-3 and TRBJ2-5; D unclear. The CDR3 consists of 12 residues. V was trimmed by 1 base and J by 4 bases, leaving 4 bases between them. Germline V CDR1 and CDR2: SGHTA, FQGTGA. CDR3 in amino acids: CASSLIGETQYF. The CDR3 nucleotides are TGTGCCAGCAGCTTAATTGGAGAGACCCAGTACTTC.

The table lists this clonotype with a few counts. The rearrangement uses TRBV7-6 and TRBJ2-3; 9 nucleotides agree with TRBD1. The CDR3 runs to 15 residues. CDR1 is SGHVS, CDR2 FNYEAQ, per germline. The V and J ends lost 1 base and 4 bases, in that order; junction bases with no gene match: 3. The DNA for the CDR3 is TGTGCCAGCAGCTTAGAGGGACAGGGATCAGATACGCAGTATTTT. The encoded protein is CASSLEGQGSDTQYF.

In this sample, this clonotype turned up many times. The rearrangement uses TRBV7-2 and TRBJ2-5; 9 nucleotides agree with TRBD1. Trimming took 2 bases from V and 1 from J; bases not matched to a gene: 8. Looked up from germline, CDR1 is SGHTA and CDR2 is FQGNSA. The CDR3 covers 17 residues. The CDR3 DNA reads as TGTGCCAGCAGCTTACTCTCCGACAGGGGGTTCCAAGAGACCCAGTACTTC. Amino acids: CASSLLSDRGFQETQYF.

This clonotype appeared many times. The V gene is TRBV24-1, the J gene TRBJ1-2; D not resolved. Germline values: CDR1 KGHDR, CDR2 SFDVKD. V lost 6 bases, J lost 4 bases, and 8 bases lay in between. The CDR3 has 12 amino acids. This CDR3 reads CATSPGSYGYTF. As DNA, the CDR3 is TGTGCCACCAGTCCGGGAAGCTATGGCTACACCTTC.

This clonotype was seen at least ten times. The rearrangement uses TRBV6-5 and TRBJ2-2; TRBD2 agrees at 12 bases. The germline CDR1 and CDR2 sequences are MNHEY and SVGAGI. The CDR3 is 18 amino acids. The ends lost 6 bases at V and 6 bases at J; junction bases unmatched: 14. The CDR3 DNA sequence: TGTGCCAGCAGGTCCCCGGCACTAGCGGGAGGAAGGGCCGGGGAGCTGTTTTTT. It encodes CASRSPALAGGRAGELFF.

This clonotype came up many times. This chain uses TRBV11-3 with TRBJ2-3; D uncertain. The CDR3 sequence is 15 residues long. From germline, CDR1 is SGHNT and CDR2 YENEEA. Deletions cut 6 bases from V and 1 base from J, with 14 bases between. The CDR3 spells CASSFPFAGTDTQYF. CDR3 nucleotides: TGTGCCAGCAGTTTTCCCTTCGCGGGCACAGATACGCAGTATTTT.

The table lists this clonotype with a few counts. J is TRBJ2-4 and V is TRBV10-3, with D unclear. Germline CDR1 ENHRY, CDR2 SYGVKD. V lost 2 bases and J lost 7, with 6 bases in between. This CDR3 spans 12 amino acids. CDR3 loop: CAISEGGNIQYF. The CDR3 coding sequence is TGTGCCATCAGTGAGGGTGGGAACATTCAGTACTTC.

The genes are TRBV20-1 and TRBJ2-7, with 8 bases fitting TRBD2. The V and J ends lost 5 bases and 2 bases, in that order; junction bases with no gene match: 8. Germline V CDR1 and CDR2: DFQATT, SNEGSKA (reference sequence). The CDR3 spans 14 residues. This CDR3 is CSALPGTRAYEQYF. The DNA of the CDR3 is TGCAGTGCTTTACCGGGGACTAGAGCCTACGAGCAGTACTTC.

This clonotype showed up just a few times. V usage is TRBV7-9 and J usage is TRBJ2-7; the match to TRBD2 covers 10 bases. CDR3 length equals 15 residues. Germline V gene data show CDR1 as SEHNR and CDR2 as FQNEAQ (reference sequence). Germline trimming cut 5 bases from V and 2 bases from J; bases unmatched to any gene: 6. The CDR3 is CASSQSSGRTYEQYF. The CDR3 DNA sequence: TGTGCCAGCAGCCAATCTAGCGGGAGAACCTACGAGCAGTACTTC.

This clonotype was counted many times. This chain uses TRBV9 with TRBJ2-1; the D is unclear. This CDR3 is built from 15 residues. Germline V gene lookup returns CDR1 SGDLS and CDR2 YYNGEE. Trimming shortened V by 4 bases and J by 0 bases, and 11 bases separated the two germline ends. Here the CDR3 DNA reads TGTGCCAGCAGCTCCCGACCCTACTCCTACAATGAGCAGTTCTTC. This encodes CASSSRPYSYNEQFF.

This clonotype occurred many times. The V gene is TRBV20-1, the J gene TRBJ1-1, with D perhaps matching TRBD1 (5 bases). Germline loops: CDR1 DFQATT, CDR2 SNEGSKA (reference sequence). The CDR3 loop spans 13 amino acids. Between the trimmed V and J ends, which lost 3 bases and 0 bases, there was a span of 8 bases. The CDR3 DNA follows: TGCAGTGCTAGGGGGACGGTGAACACTGAAGCTTTCTTT. This gives the protein CSARGTVNTEAFF.

There are a few counts of this clonotype. The V gene is TRBV9, the J gene TRBJ1-5, with D unresolved. V was pared by 0 bases and J by 4 bases, with 8 bases between. Per germline, CDR1 SGDLS and CDR2 YYNGEE. This CDR3 spans 14 amino acids. This CDR3 reads CASSVDGLNQPQHF. For the CDR3, the DNA is TGTGCCAGCAGCGTAGACGGGCTGAATCAGCCCCAGCATTTT. Looking up the rest from reference TRBV9 and TRBJ1-5 gives the full variable domain: DSGVTQTPKHLITATGQRVTLRCSPRSGDLSVYWYQQSLDQGLQFLIQYYNGEERAKGNILERFSAQQFPDLHSELNLSSLELGDSALYFCASSVDGLNQPQHFGDGTRLSIL.

The rearrangement links TRBV12-3 or TRBV12-4 to TRBJ2-5; D not certain. Deletions cut 1 base from V and 3 bases from J, with 6 bases between. The CDR3 spans 13 residues. The CDR3 DNA reads as TGTGCCAGCAGTTTAGTGTACGAAGAGACCCAGTACTTC. This codes for CASSLVYEETQYF.

There are a few counts of this clonotype. The V and J genes are TRBV12-3 or TRBV12-4 and TRBJ2-3; possible D gene TRBD2, 5 bases. The CDR3 covers 15 residues. The V end lost 4 bases, the J end lost 1 base, and 12 bases lay between the germline ends. CDR3 in DNA: TGTGCCAGCAGTTCCTCATCAGCGGGCACAGATACGCAGTATTTT. It encodes CASSSSSAGTDTQYF.

This clonotype was seen ten or more times. V gene TRBV6-2 or TRBV6-3 combines with J gene TRBJ2-7, with D perhaps given as TRBD1 or TRBD2 (6 bases each). Germline V gene data show CDR1 as MNHEY and CDR2 as SVGEGT. Trimming took off 7 bases at V and 4 bases at J, with 14 bases between the two ends. The CDR3 contains 13 residues. CDR3 loop: CASTRGGTYEQYF. The CDR3 nucleotides are TGTGCCAGCACGCGCGGCGGGACATACGAGCAGTACTTC.

The rearrangement joins TRBV7-9 to TRBJ1-6, with 9 bases identical to TRBD1. This CDR3 has 15 amino acids. Germline CDR1 reads SEHNR; CDR2 reads FQNEAQ (reference sequence). V trimming: 5 bases; J trimming: 10 bases; junction bases outside the gene matches: 9. The CDR3 DNA follows: TGTGCCAGCAGCACCCTACAGGGGGCAGGATCACCCCTCCACTTT. Translation: CASSTLQGAGSPLHF.

CDR3 sequence: CASSEEGSGANVLTF. The CDR3 coding sequence is TGTGCCAGCAGCGAGGAGGGCTCTGGGGCCAACGTCCTGACTTTC. The chain employs TRBV7-8 and TRBJ2-6, with D possibly being TRBD2 (6 bases). This CDR3 spans 15 amino acids. With 5 bases removed from V and 0 bases from J, the gap between germline ends came to 8 bases. Germline CDR1 SGHVS, CDR2 FQNEAQ. The full variable domain, completed using reference TRBV7-8 and TRBJ2-6, is GAGVSQSPRYKVAKRGQDVALRCDPISGHVSLFWYQQALGQGPEFLTYFQNEAQLDKSGLPSDRFFAERPEGSVSTLKIQRTQQEDSAVYLCASSEEGSGANVLTFGAGSRLTVL.

The chain's CDR3 is CASSELGDFYEQYF. The CDR3 nucleotides read TGTGCCAGCAGTGAATTAGGGGATTTCTACGAGCAGTACTTC. V usage is TRBV25-1 and J usage is TRBJ2-7, with a weak D call TRBD1 (5 bases). The CDR3 length is 14 residues. Germline CDR1 reads MGHDK; CDR2 reads SYGVNS. V was pared by 1 base and J by 3 bases, with 10 bases between.

This chain connects TRBV6-2 or TRBV6-3 to TRBJ1-2; D call uncertain. The CDR3 sequence is 17 residues long. Trimming pared 5 bases from V and 8 bases from J, leaving 27 bases between. The germline V gene encodes CDR1 MNHEY and CDR2 SVGEGT. CDR3 coding DNA: TGTGCCAGCAGTGAGATTAAACGACTATGGCTGGTAGGAGGCTACACCTTC. Protein sequence: CASSEIKRLWLVGGYTF.

In this sample, this clonotype turned up a few times. The rearrangement uses TRBV29-1 and TRBJ2-1; TRBD2 is a possible D gene (5 bases). The CDR3 consists of 15 residues. The germline V and J ends were trimmed by 6 bases and 2 bases, with 17 bases remaining between them. Germline loops: CDR1 SQVTM, CDR2 ANQGSEA. For the CDR3, the DNA is TGCAGCGTCGCTGGACTCGACGGCGCCTACAATGAGCAGTTCTTC. The encoded protein is CSVAGLDGAYNEQFF.

This clonotype was recorded a few times. The chain joins TRBV4-3 to TRBJ2-3, with D uncertain. Trimming shortened V by 1 base and J by 6 bases, and 14 bases separated the two germline ends. CDR1 and CDR2 (germline): LGHNA, YSLEER. This CDR3 spans 15 amino acids. The CDR3 spells CASSQGATEWDTQYF. The CDR3 DNA reads TGCGCCAGCAGCCAAGGGGCGACCGAGTGGGATACGCAGTATTTT.